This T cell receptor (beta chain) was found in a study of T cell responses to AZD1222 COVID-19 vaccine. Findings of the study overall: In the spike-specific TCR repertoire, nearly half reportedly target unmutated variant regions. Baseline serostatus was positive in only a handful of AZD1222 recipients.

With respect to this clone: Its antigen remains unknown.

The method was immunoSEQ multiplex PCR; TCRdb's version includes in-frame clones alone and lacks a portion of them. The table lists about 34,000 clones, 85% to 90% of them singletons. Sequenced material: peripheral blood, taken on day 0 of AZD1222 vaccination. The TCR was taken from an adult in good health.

Here the CDR3 DNA reads TGTGCCAGCAGCACGGACAGACAGGGGACCCAGTACTTC. This translates into CASSTDRQGTQYF. This sequence joins TRBV7-2 and TRBJ2-5, with 7 bases that match TRBD1. The ends lost 5 bases at V and 7 bases at J; junction bases unmatched: 7. Germline CDR1 SGHTA, CDR2 FQGNSA. This CDR3 comprises 13 residues.